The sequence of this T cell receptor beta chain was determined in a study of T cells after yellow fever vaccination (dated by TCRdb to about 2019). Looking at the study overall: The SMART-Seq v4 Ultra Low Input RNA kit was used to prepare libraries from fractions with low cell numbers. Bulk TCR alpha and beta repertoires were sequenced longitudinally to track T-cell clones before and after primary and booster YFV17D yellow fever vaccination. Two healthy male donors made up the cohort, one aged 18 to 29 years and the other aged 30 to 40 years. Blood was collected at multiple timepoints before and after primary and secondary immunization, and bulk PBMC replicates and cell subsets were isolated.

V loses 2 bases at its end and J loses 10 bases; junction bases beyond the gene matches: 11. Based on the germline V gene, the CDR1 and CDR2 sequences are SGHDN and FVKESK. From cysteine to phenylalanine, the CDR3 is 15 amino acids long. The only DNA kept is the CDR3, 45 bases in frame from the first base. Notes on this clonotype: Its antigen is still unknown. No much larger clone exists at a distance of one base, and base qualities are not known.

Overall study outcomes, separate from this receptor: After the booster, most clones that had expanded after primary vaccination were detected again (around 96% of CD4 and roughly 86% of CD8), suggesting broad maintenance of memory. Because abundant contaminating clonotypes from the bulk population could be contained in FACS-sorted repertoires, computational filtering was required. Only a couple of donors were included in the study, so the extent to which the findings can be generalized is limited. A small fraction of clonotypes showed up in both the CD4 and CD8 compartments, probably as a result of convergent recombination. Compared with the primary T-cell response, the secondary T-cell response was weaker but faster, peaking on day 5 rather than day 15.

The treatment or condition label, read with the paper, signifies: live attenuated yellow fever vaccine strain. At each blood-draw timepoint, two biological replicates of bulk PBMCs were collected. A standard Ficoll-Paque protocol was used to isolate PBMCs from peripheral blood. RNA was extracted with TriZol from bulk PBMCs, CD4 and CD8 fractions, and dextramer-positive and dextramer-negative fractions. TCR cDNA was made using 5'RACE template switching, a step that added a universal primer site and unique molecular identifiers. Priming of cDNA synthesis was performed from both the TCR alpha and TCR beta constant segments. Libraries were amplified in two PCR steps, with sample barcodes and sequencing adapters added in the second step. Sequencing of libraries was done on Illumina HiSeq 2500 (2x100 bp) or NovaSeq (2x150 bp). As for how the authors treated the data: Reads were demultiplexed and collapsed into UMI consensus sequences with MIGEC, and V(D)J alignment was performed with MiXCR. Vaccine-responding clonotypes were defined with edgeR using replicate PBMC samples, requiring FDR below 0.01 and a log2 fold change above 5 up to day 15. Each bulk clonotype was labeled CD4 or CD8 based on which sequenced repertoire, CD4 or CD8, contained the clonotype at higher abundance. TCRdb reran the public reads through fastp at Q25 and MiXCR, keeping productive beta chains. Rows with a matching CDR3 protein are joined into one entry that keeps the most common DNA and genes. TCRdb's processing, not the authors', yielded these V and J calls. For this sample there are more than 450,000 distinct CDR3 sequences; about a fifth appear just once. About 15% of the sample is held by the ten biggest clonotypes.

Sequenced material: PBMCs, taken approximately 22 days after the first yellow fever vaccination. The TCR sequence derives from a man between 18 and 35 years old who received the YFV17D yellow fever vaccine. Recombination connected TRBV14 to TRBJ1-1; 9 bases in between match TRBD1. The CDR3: CASSQTTGGGGRAFF. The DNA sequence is TGTGCCAGCAGCCAAACCACAGGGGGCGGCGGCAGAGCTTTCTTT. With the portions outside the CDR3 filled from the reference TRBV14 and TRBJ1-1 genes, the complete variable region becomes EAGVTQFPSHSVIEKGQTVTLRCDPISGHDNLYWYRRVMGKEIKFLLHFVKESKQDESGMPNNRFLAERTGGTYSTLKVQPAELEDSGVYFCASSQTTGGGGRAFFGQGTRLTVV.